This T cell receptor (beta chain) was obtained from a study of breast tumors, draining lymph nodes, adjacent tissues. TCRdb recomputed calls from the multiplex PCR reads with MiXCR, one row per CDR3 protein. This sample carries about 230,000 distinct CDR3 sequences, about 32% of them seen once, and the ten largest clones take 1.3% to 1.5%. Samples came from axillary lymph nodes draining the breast cancer. In germline, CDR1 is DFQATT, CDR2 SNEGSKA (reference sequence). This CDR3 is 13 amino acids long. Study-level findings and limits: Tumors had less TCR diversity than lymph nodes, more than nontumor tissue. Tumor T cell lymph node origin was a supported hypothesis, not proven.

This clonotype was counted ten times or more. Its antigen is unidentified. This receptor was taken from a female donor with breast cancer. Some clones in this sample may be carry-over from other donors' samples. The J gene is TRBJ1-3, the V gene TRBV20-1, with 11 bases lining up with TRBD1. Sequences were obtained from axillary lymph node tissue. Here the CDR3 reads CSGQGAPGNTIYF. In DNA, the CDR3 is TGCAGCGGACAGGGGGCGCCGGGAAACACCATATATTTT.